The clone carrying this TCR beta chain was recorded at least ten times. Its specificity is unknown. A junction boundary mismatches the germline segment, possibly from a read error. To make TCR beta libraries, researchers used iRepertoire HTBI primers and Arm-PCR of CDR3 regions. TCRdb independently ran MiXCR on the multiplex PCR reads; one entry per CDR3 protein. This table holds about 350,000 distinct CDR3 sequences, under 20% found once. The time point was: newly diagnosed GD, antithyroid drugs for less than 3 months. The TCR library used RNA extracted from PBMCs. As a group, patients came from one endocrinology department in Xi'an, China. The CDR3 sequence is 13 residues long. Germline loops: CDR1 SSHAT, CDR2 FNYEAQ (reference sequence). This entry comes from a study of regulatory T cells in long-lasting Graves disease. General observations from the study: A reduction in accuracy may have resulted from the small sample size. When disease was persistent, TRBV28, TRBJ1-2 and TRBJ2-5 were the favored segments.

These data were also filed under a second study, of T cells in Graves' hyperthyroidism and ophthalmopathy. Turning to that study: Diagnoses were made from clinical symptoms, serum measures (thyroxine and TRAb), thyroid ultrasound and orbital computed tomography.

The clonotype comes from a woman between 18 and 30 years old with Graves disease. The V call is TRBV7-7, the J call TRBJ2-3; D is possibly TRBD2 (5 bases). Material: peripheral blood mononuclear cells (PBMCs), obtained at new diagnosis, from a patient treated with antithyroid drugs. The CDR3 nucleotides read TGTGCTAGCACGAGCGGTGGCACAGATACGCAGTATTTT. This codes for CASTSGGTDTQYF.